This T cell receptor (beta chain) came from a study of blood T cell repertoires in COVID-19. Background on the study: T cells, B-cell-depleted T cells, or PBMCs provided the cDNA or gDNA that served as material.

Germline CDR1 reads MDHEN; CDR2 reads SYDVKM. This CDR3 has 15 residues. Losses at the gene ends were 5 bases for V and 3 bases for J; bases not matched to a gene: 9. Authors' analysis steps: Estimates of nucleated cell counts were drawn from the amplification of reference gene primers. Some clones are missing from TCRdb's copy, which holds only in-frame ones; the method was immunoSEQ multiplex PCR. Clone size and V and J calls were adopted from that table, with D and trimming inferred from the DNA. The sample includes approximately 120,000 clones, more than 75% of them seen just once. This chain joins TRBV28 and TRBJ2-7; 8 nucleotides match TRBD1. Sequencing was done on a sample of peripheral blood. The TCR sequence derives from a woman aged 50 to 65 who had recovered from COVID-19. CDR3 residues: CASSRTAGQGYEQYF. In nucleotides, the CDR3 is TGTGCCAGCAGTAGAACCGCCGGACAGGGCTACGAGCAGTACTTC.